These 13 T cell receptor beta chains were all obtained from the same sample, sequenced in a study of identifying expanded T cells in peripheral blood. Sequencing used immunoSEQ multiplex PCR; TCRdb keeps in-frame clones, though not all of them. The data contain about 84,000 clones, approximately 83% of them singletons. The material sequenced was blood. All receptors derive from a person aged 18 to 75 in good health.

This clone occurred a few times. The chain links TRBV5-4 to TRBJ2-7; D is perhaps TRBD1 (6 bases). The CDR3 loop spans 13 amino acids. Germline V CDR1 and CDR2: SGHNT, YYREEE (reference sequence). Trimming stripped 4 bases from V and 5 bases from J, with 13 bases between. The CDR3 DNA reads TGTGCCAGCAGCCAACAGGGTAGCGACGAGCAGTACTTC. It specifies CASSQQGSDEQYF.

The rearrangement links TRBV5-1 to TRBJ1-1; D uncertain. There are 11 residues in the CDR3. Germline V lookup: CDR1 SGHRS, CDR2 YFSETQ. V was pared by 4 bases and J by 11 bases, with 12 bases between. CDR3 protein: CASSQRGRAFF. The CDR3 coding sequence is TGCGCCAGCAGCCAGCGAGGGAGGGCTTTCTTT. Filled out from reference TRBV5-1 and TRBJ1-1, the complete variable domain reads KAGVTQTPRYLIKTRGQQVTLSCSPISGHRSVSWYQQTPGQGLQFLFEYFSETQRNKGNFPGRFSGRQFSNSRSEMNVSTLELGDSALYLCASSQRGRAFFGQGTRLTVV.

This chain links TRBV6-5 with TRBJ2-7; D is perhaps TRBD2 (7 bases). V lost 6 bases and J 2 bases, leaving 17 bases between the germline ends. Germline assignment: CDR1 MNHEY and CDR2 SVGAGI. There are 15 residues in the CDR3. CDR3 sequence (DNA): TGTGCCAGCAGGACACAGACGGGGGGCCCCTACGAGCAGTACTTC. Translation gives CASRTQTGGPYEQYF.

This clone was observed a single time. V is TRBV5-6 and J is TRBJ1-3; D unresolved. The ends were cut back, 2 bases at V and 0 bases at J, with 6 bases in the middle. Germline CDR1 and CDR2: SGHDT and YYEEEE. The CDR3 is 14 amino acids. The CDR3 bases are TGTGCCAGCAGCTTCGTGGGCTCTGGAAACACCATATATTTT. Protein: CASSFVGSGNTIYF.

J is TRBJ2-7 and V is TRBV19, with unresolved D. CDR1 is LNHDA and CDR2 is SQIVND in the germline V gene (reference sequence). V lost 5 bases and J 2 bases, leaving 10 bases between the germline ends. The CDR3 spans 13 residues. CDR3 DNA: TGTGCCAGTAGTTTTGGTGGGGCCTACGAGCAGTACTTC. This encodes CASSFGGAYEQYF.

The rearrangement links TRBV4-3 to TRBJ1-2, with D possibly being TRBD1 (6 bases). Looked up from germline, CDR1 is LGHNA and CDR2 is YSLEER. The CDR3 is 13 amino acids. V was shortened by 0 bases and J by 4 bases, with 6 bases between the two germline ends. CDR3: CASSQDRGYGYTF. The CDR3 DNA follows: TGCGCCAGCAGCCAAGACAGGGGCTATGGCTACACCTTC.

The J gene is TRBJ2-2, the V gene TRBV2; D tentatively fits TRBD1 or TRBD2 (6 bases each). Germline lookup yields CDR1 SNHLY and CDR2 FYNNEI. The CDR3 has 15 amino acids. Trimming stripped 6 bases from V and 1 base from J, with 12 bases between. CDR3 in DNA: TGTGCCAGCAGCGCAGGGGAGGTGAACACCGGGGAGCTGTTTTTT. Its protein is CASSAGEVNTGELFF. The full variable domain, completed using reference TRBV2 and TRBJ2-2, is EPEVTQTPSHQVTQMGQEVILRCVPISNHLYFYWYRQILGQKVEFLVSFYNNEISEKSEIFDDQFSVERPDGSNFTLKIRSTKLEDSAMYFCASSAGEVNTGELFFGEGSRLTVL.

The chain employs TRBV4-1 and TRBJ1-3, with 8 bases matching TRBD1. Germline loops: CDR1 MGHRA, CDR2 YSYEKL. V dropped 1 base and J dropped 4; count of bases not matched to a gene: 12. The CDR3 length is 18 residues. This chain's CDR3 is CASSQGPHQGAGGNTIYF. The CDR3 DNA reads TGCGCCAGCAGCCAAGGCCCTCATCAGGGGGCGGGAGGAAACACCATATATTTT.

The chain has TRBV2 and TRBJ2-3, with 7 bases lining up with TRBD1. From germline, CDR1 is SNHLY and CDR2 FYNNEI. The CDR3 loop spans 16 amino acids. V dropped 5 bases and J dropped 1; count of bases not matched to a gene: 9. CDR3 loop: CASSLLGGAGTDTQYF. CDR3 nucleotide sequence: TGTGCCAGCAGTCTCCTAGGGGGCGCTGGCACAGATACGCAGTATTTT.

Here the CDR3 DNA reads TGTGCCAGCAGTTCGACAGGGGGACGCCCCTACGAGCAGTACTTC. It translates to CASSSTGGRPYEQYF. The J gene is TRBJ2-7, the V gene TRBV6-5; 9 bases align to TRBD1. With 4 bases clipped from V and 2 bases from J, the junction kept 6 bases outside the gene matches. This CDR3 contains 15 residues. Germline V gene lookup returns CDR1 MNHEY and CDR2 SVGAGI.

The rearrangement uses TRBV19 and TRBJ2-5; 7 nucleotides match TRBD1. This CDR3 contains 13 residues. The trim removed 5 bases at V and 3 bases at J, leaving 3 bases unmatched. Germline CDR1 and CDR2: LNHDA and SQIVND (reference sequence). The CDR3 DNA reads TGTGCCAGTAGTGGGACAGATAAAGAGACCCAGTACTTC. It yields the protein CASSGTDKETQYF.

The chain couples TRBV7-8 to TRBJ2-2, with D unclear. The ends were cut back, 5 bases at V and 5 bases at J, with 9 bases in the middle. This CDR3 spans 13 amino acids. Germline loops: CDR1 SGHVS, CDR2 FQNEAQ. CDR3 bases: TGTGCCAGCAGCCGCGGACCGACCGGGGAGCTGTTTTTT. Its protein product is CASSRGPTGELFF.

The table lists this clone with a few counts. The chain carries TRBV2 and TRBJ1-5, with D perhaps TRBD1 (6 bases). Germline V gene data show CDR1 as SNHLY and CDR2 as FYNNEI. Between the trimmed V and J ends, which lost 5 bases and 2 bases, there was a span of 10 bases. The length of the CDR3 is 14 residues. This CDR3 reads CASSPGHGNQPQHF. DNA of the CDR3: TGTGCCAGCAGTCCGGGACACGGCAATCAGCCCCAGCATTTT. The variable domain in full, completed from reference TRBV2 and TRBJ1-5, reads EPEVTQTPSHQVTQMGQEVILRCVPISNHLYFYWYRQILGQKVEFLVSFYNNEISEKSEIFDDQFSVERPDGSNFTLKIRSTKLEDSAMYFCASSPGHGNQPQHFGDGTRLSIL.